A selection of T cell receptor beta chains follows, all from one sample in a study of cytomegalovirus exposure and HLA in healthy donors. Clones were sequenced by immunoSEQ multiplex PCR, and TCRdb holds only the in-frame ones, with some missing. The table records about 67,000 clones, over 70% of them present only once. Input material: PBMCs. Every receptor here comes from a man aged 55 to 70 in good health and CMV-seropositive. CDR3s include the opening cysteine and the closing phenylalanine or tryptophan. D genes are given only for firm matches. Size tells how often a clone was seen (once, few, many) or the class of an expanded clone, and some rows leave it out.

V,D,J,size,CDR3,DNA
TRBV11-2,.,TRBJ1-5,.,CASSLDSNQPQHF,TGTGCCAGCAGCCTGGACAGTAATCAGCCCCAGCATTTT
TRBV29-1,.,TRBJ2-7,.,CSVEFSDKGGYEQYF,TGCAGCGTTGAGTTTTCGGACAAGGGGGGGTACGAGCAGTACTTC
TRBV10-3,.,TRBJ2-1,.,CAISFDITDYNEQFF,TGTGCCATCAGTTTCGACATTACCGACTACAATGAGCAGTTCTTC
TRBV7-8,TRBD1,TRBJ2-1,once,CASSSRGGQGHGEQFF,TGTGCCAGCAGCTCCAGAGGGGGACAGGGTCATGGAGAGCAGTTCTTC
TRBV19,TRBD2,TRBJ2-1,.,CASSIGLAGAPRNEQFF,TGTGCCAGTAGTATAGGACTAGCGGGGGCCCCTAGGAATGAGCAGTTCTTC
TRBV6-1,.,TRBJ2-3,.,CASSATREFTDTQYF,TGTGCCAGCAGTGCCACTAGGGAATTCACAGATACGCAGTATTTT
TRBV11-2,TRBD1,TRBJ2-7,.,CASSLRTGYEQYF,TGTGCCAGCAGCTTAAGGACAGGCTACGAGCAGTACTTC
TRBV6-1,TRBD1,TRBJ2-2,.,CASTTTGGLTGELFF,TGTGCCAGCACCACGACAGGGGGCCTCACCGGGGAGCTGTTTTTT
TRBV27,.,TRBJ1-1,.,CASSTIAGGREAFF,TGTGCCAGCAGCACCATCGCCGGAGGCCGCGAAGCTTTCTTT
TRBV6-1,TRBD1,TRBJ2-7,.,CASSHRGLSSYEQYF,TGTGCCAGCAGCCACAGGGGCCTAAGCTCCTACGAGCAGTACTTC
TRBV6-9,TRBD1,TRBJ2-6,.,CASLIGGQVAGANVLTF,TGTGCCAGCCTTATCGGGGGACAGGTAGCTGGGGCCAACGTCCTGACTTTC
TRBV11-3,.,TRBJ2-1,.,CASSSYRVSSYNEQFF,TGTGCCAGCAGCTCCTACAGGGTGAGCTCCTACAATGAGCAGTTCTTC
TRBV10-2,.,TRBJ2-1,.,CAIRRDNDNEQFF,TGCGCCATCCGACGGGACAACGACAATGAGCAGTTCTTC
TRBV19,.,TRBJ1-5,.,CASRPSSGGQPQHF,TGTGCCAGTAGGCCGAGCTCGGGGGGACAGCCCCAGCATTTT
TRBV6-6,.,TRBJ2-7,.,CASSYSTASYEQYF,TGTGCCAGCAGTTACTCGACAGCCTCCTACGAGCAGTACTTC
TRBV7-8,.,TRBJ1-5,once,CASSLGSGEGNQPQHF,TGTGCCAGCAGCTTAGGATCAGGGGAAGGCAATCAGCCCCAGCATTTT
TRBV6-5,.,TRBJ2-6,.,CASSYGGTGANVLTF,TGTGCCAGCAGTTACGGAGGGACTGGGGCCAACGTCCTGACTTTC
TRBV6-6,.,TRBJ2-3,few,CASGEGDGTDTQYF,TGTGCCAGCGGCGAGGGAGACGGGACAGATACGCAGTATTTT
TRBV5-8,TRBD1,TRBJ1-3,.,CASSLAGQGGNTIYF,TGTGCCAGCAGCTTGGCCGGACAGGGCGGAAACACCATATATTTT
TRBV5-1,.,TRBJ2-2,.,CASSPGTPNTGELFF,TGCGCCAGCAGCCCCGGGACACCTAACACCGGGGAGCTGTTTTTT
TRBV7-9,TRBD1,TRBJ2-3,.,CASRSGQGRTDTQYF,TGTGCCAGCAGATCGGGACAGGGGAGGACAGATACGCAGTATTTT
TRBV27,TRBD1,TRBJ1-2,.,CASSNVQGAGDYGYTF,TGTGCCAGCAGTAATGTACAGGGGGCGGGGGACTATGGCTACACCTTC
TRBV11-2,TRBD2,TRBJ2-5,.,CASSLDIGGGQETQYF,TGTGCCAGCAGCTTAGATATCGGGGGGGGCCAAGAGACCCAGTACTTC
TRBV6-5,.,TRBJ1-2,.,CASSYSRTAGSGGYTF,TGTGCCAGCAGTTACTCCAGGACAGCAGGGAGTGGTGGCTACACCTTC
TRBV5-6,TRBD1,TRBJ1-2,medium-sized,CASSYRDSPLGYTF,TGTGCCAGCAGCTACCGGGACAGTCCCCTTGGCTACACCTTC
TRBV11-2,.,TRBJ2-1,few,CASSFFPGNEQFF,TGTGCCAGCAGCTTCTTTCCGGGGAATGAGCAGTTCTTC
TRBV5-6,TRBD1,TRBJ1-1,.,CASSLTRTGLRTEAFF,TGTGCCAGCAGCTTAACCCGGACAGGGCTTCGCACTGAAGCTTTCTTT
TRBV19,.,TRBJ2-7,few,CASSRGSPIYEQYF,TGTGCCAGTAGCCGGGGATCCCCAATCTACGAGCAGTACTTC
TRBV11-2,.,TRBJ2-7,few,CASSWTAGANYEQYF,TGTGCCAGCAGCTGGACGGCGGGGGCAAACTACGAGCAGTACTTC
TRBV5-4,.,TRBJ2-7,.,CASSLKQSSYEQYF,TGTGCCAGCAGCTTGAAACAGAGCTCCTACGAGCAGTACTTC
TRBV19,.,TRBJ1-1,.,CASSWGMNTEAFF,TGTGCCAGTAGCTGGGGCATGAACACTGAAGCTTTCTTT
TRBV11-2,.,TRBJ1-1,few,CASSLGLGNTEAFF,TGTGCCAGCAGCTTGGGGCTAGGGAACACTGAAGCTTTCTTT
TRBV2,.,TRBJ2-4,.,CASSEAGATTAKNIQYF,TGTGCCAGCAGTGAAGCAGGAGCGACTACAGCCAAAAACATTCAGTACTTC
TRBV19,.,TRBJ1-5,.,CASSRQRNQPQHF,TGTGCCAGTAGTCGACAGAGAAATCAGCCCCAGCATTTT
TRBV18,.,TRBJ1-2,.,CASSPASGDGYTF,TGTGCCAGCTCACCAGCTTCAGGGGATGGCTACACCTTC
TRBV5-1,.,TRBJ2-7,.,CASSFSGSYEQYF,TGCGCCAGCAGCTTTAGCGGCTCCTACGAGCAGTACTTC
TRBV7-9,.,TRBJ1-1,.,CASSLAPDRNTEAFF,TGTGCCAGCAGCTTAGCCCCGGACAGAAACACTGAAGCTTTCTTT
TRBV5-1,.,TRBJ2-7,few,CASSFSGEQYF,TGCGCCAGCAGCTTTTCAGGAGAGCAGTACTTC
TRBV7-2,.,TRBJ2-3,.,CASSLETSVDTQYF,TGTGCCAGCAGCTTAGAGACTAGTGTAGATACGCAGTATTTT
TRBV28,TRBD1,TRBJ2-7,few,CASSLRQGRFYEQYF,TGTGCCAGCAGTTTACGACAGGGACGATTCTACGAGCAGTACTTC
TRBV5-4,TRBD2,TRBJ2-7,.,CASSSGSGMSHYEQYF,TGTGCCAGCAGCTCGGGTAGCGGGATGTCTCACTACGAGCAGTACTTC
TRBV7-8,TRBD2,TRBJ2-1,.,CASSLRTSGSFDEQFF,TGTGCCAGCAGCCTGAGGACTAGCGGCTCTTTCGATGAGCAGTTCTTC
TRBV19,.,TRBJ1-2,.,CASSQGLGYGYTF,TGTGCCAGTAGTCAGGGGTTGGGGTATGGCTACACCTTC